The T cell receptor (beta chain) under discussion was sequenced for a study of OX40 agonist ivuxolimab in advanced cancers. This CDR3 spans 13 amino acids. The germline V gene has CDR1 GTSNPN and CDR2 SVGIG (reference sequence). The germline V and J ends were trimmed by 1 base and 2 bases, with 8 bases remaining between them. Excluded were patients having autoimmune disease history or systemic immunosuppression. Measured with immunoSEQ multiplex PCR; TCRdb has only the in-frame clones, and not every one. In the table there are around 95,000 clones, 90% of which are singletons. The clonotype originates from an adult with an advanced solid tumor such as melanoma, head and neck, liver or kidney cancer. The source material was CD4+ or CD8+ T cells sorted from blood, sampled in a trial of the OX40 agonist ivuxolimab. The rearrangement uses TRBV30 and TRBJ2-5; no firm D call. The CDR3 is CAWSGGLQETQYF. DNA for the CDR3: TGTGCCTGGAGTGGTGGGTTACAAGAGACCCAGTACTTC. Filled out from reference TRBV30 and TRBJ2-5, the complete variable domain reads SQTIHQWPATLVQPVGSPLSLECTVEGTSNPNLYWYRQAAGRGLQLLFYSVGIGQISSEVPQNLSASRPQDRQFILSSKKLLLSDSGFYLCAWSGGLQETQYFGPGTRLLVL.